The clone carrying this T cell receptor (beta chain) has only one observation. The V and J ends lost 9 bases and 2 bases, in that order; junction bases with no gene match: 7. Germline lookup yields CDR1 LNHDA and CDR2 SQIVND (reference sequence). The CDR3 spans 14 residues. Source study methods: Researchers report that nucleated cell counts were estimated from reference gene primer amplification. The method was immunoSEQ multiplex PCR; TCRdb's version includes in-frame clones alone and lacks a portion of them. V and J calls and clone size are copied from that table; D and trimming were computed from the DNA. The top ten hold 3% to 4.5% of the sample, which has roughly 70,000 clones, over 75% seen once. The data were taken from a study of blood T cell repertoires in COVID-19. Study context: Acute and convalescent COVID-19 specimens originated in the United States, Italy and Spain. PBMCs, B-cell-depleted T cells, or T cells provided the cDNA or gDNA that made up the material.

The sample taken for sequencing was peripheral blood. The TCR originated in an older man with acute or convalescent COVID-19. This chain uses TRBV19 with TRBJ1-3; 7 bases match TRBD1. The CDR3 DNA reads as TGTGCCAGCGGTAACAGGGGAGCTGGAAACACCATATATTTT. Its protein product is CASGNRGAGNTIYF.